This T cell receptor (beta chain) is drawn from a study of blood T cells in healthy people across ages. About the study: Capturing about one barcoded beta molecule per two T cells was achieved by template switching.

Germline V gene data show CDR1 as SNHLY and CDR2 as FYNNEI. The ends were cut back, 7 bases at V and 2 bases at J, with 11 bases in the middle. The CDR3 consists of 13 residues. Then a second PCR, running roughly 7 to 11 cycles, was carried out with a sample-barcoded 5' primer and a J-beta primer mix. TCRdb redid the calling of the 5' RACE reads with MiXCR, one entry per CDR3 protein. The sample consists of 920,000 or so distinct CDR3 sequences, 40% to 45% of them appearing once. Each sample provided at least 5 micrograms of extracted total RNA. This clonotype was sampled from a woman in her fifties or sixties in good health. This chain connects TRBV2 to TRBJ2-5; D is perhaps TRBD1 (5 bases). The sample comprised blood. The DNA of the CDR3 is TGTGCCAGCACTAGACAGTCTCAAGAGACCCAGTACTTC. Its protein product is CASTRQSQETQYF.